The 26 T cell receptor beta chains below were found in one sample sequenced in a study of tumor-infiltrating lymphocytes in primary liver carcinoma. Co-extraction of RNA and DNA was performed on about 20-33 mg of unsorted bulk tissue. The template, approximately 500 ng total RNA, yielded TCR beta cDNA made with a constant-region primer. Libraries of TCR beta came from three nested multiplex PCR rounds with slightly modified ARM-PCR. With TRBV1-TRBV30 forward primers and a C-beta reverse primer, the first two PCR rounds were run for approximately 9 cycles each. Each CDR3 protein gets one entry after TCRdb re-called the multiplex PCR reads with MiXCR. The sample holds around 100,000 distinct CDR3 sequences, 55% to 80% seen once. Sequenced: liver tumor tissue from sampling region 2. Stated subset: tumor region T2, inferior pole. Receptor source: a woman aged 55 to 70 with primary liver carcinoma and hepatitis B virus infection.

Comments on this clonotype: At one boundary the junction diverges from the germline segment, which might be a read error. The chain has TRBV11-2 and TRBJ2-7; D uncertain. The CDR3 totals 15 residues. CDR1 SGHAT and CDR2 FQNNGV come from the germline V gene. CDR3 in DNA: TGTGCCAGTAGCTTAGAATGGTGGCAGGTTCACCAGCAGTACTTC. This codes for CASSLEWWQVHQQYF.

In regard to this clonotype: At one of its ends the junction is not consistent with the germline gene, which may arise from a read error. This sequence joins TRBV6-6 and TRBJ2-1; possible D gene TRBD2, 6 bases. The CDR3 length is 14 residues. In germline, CDR1 is MNHNY, CDR2 SVGAGI (reference sequence). The CDR3 nucleotides read TGTGCCGGCAGTTACGGGAGAGGGTACAATGAGCAGTTCTTC. Its translation is CAGSYGRGYNEQFF.

J is TRBJ2-7 and V is TRBV28; 10 bases line up with TRBD2. The germline V gene encodes CDR1 MDHEN and CDR2 SYDVKM. The CDR3 spans 15 residues. The ends lost 6 bases at V and 5 bases at J; junction bases unmatched: 10. CDR3 bases: TGTGCCAGCAGCCGACTAGCGGGTCCAGTAAACGAGCAGTACTTC. Its translation is CASSRLAGPVNEQYF.

The CDR3, as DNA: TGTGCCAGCAGCAGGAGACTAGCGGGAGGGCCAGGGGGTGGGCAGTTCTTC. Translation gives CASSRRLAGGPGGGQFF. The chain links TRBV11-2 to TRBJ2-1; 14 nucleotides line up with TRBD2. From germline, CDR1 is SGHAT and CDR2 FQNNGV. Trimming took 5 bases from V and 12 from J; bases not matched to a gene: 15. This CDR3 spans 17 amino acids.

On this clonotype: Given a much more abundant clone one base away, this may be a read error. This chain uses TRBV7-9 with TRBJ1-1; 7 bases map to TRBD1. The CDR3 is 13 amino acids. From germline, CDR1 is SEHNR and CDR2 FQNEAQ (reference sequence). CDR3 DNA: TGTGCCAACAGCAAAGGGCAGGGGGCTGAAGCTTTCTTT. Translated, it gives CANSKGQGAEAFF. Full variable domain (remainder filled in from reference TRBV7-9 and TRBJ1-1): DTGVSQNPRHKITKRGQNVTFRCDPISEHNRLYWYRQTLGQGPEFLTYFQNEAQLEKSRLLSDRFSAERPKGSFSTLEIQRTEQGDSAMYLCANSKGQGAEAFFGQGTRLTVV.

This clonotype has at least ten counts. The chain recombines TRBV5-4 with TRBJ2-7; D perhaps matches TRBD2 (6 bases). V lost 4 bases and J lost 2, with 13 bases in between. The CDR3 is 14 amino acids. The germline V gene encodes CDR1 SGHNT and CDR2 YYREEE (reference sequence). The CDR3 DNA sequence: TGTGCCAGCAGCGCGGGAAGGGTACCCTACGAGCAGTACTTC. Protein product: CASSAGRVPYEQYF.

This clonotype occurred many times. The chain recombines TRBV6-5 with TRBJ2-7; no reliable D call. Germline values: CDR1 MNHEY, CDR2 SVGAGI. V lost 2 bases and J lost 1, with 9 bases in between. This CDR3 is built from 14 residues. The CDR3 region is CASSYQRRSYEQYF. CDR3 DNA sequence: TGTGCCAGCAGTTACCAGAGGAGATCCTACGAGCAGTACTTC.

The chain combines TRBV4-1 with TRBJ1-5; a possible D gene is TRBD1 (6 bases). Germline-derived CDR1 and CDR2 are MGHRA and YSYEKL. This CDR3 region has 13 residues. The CDR3 coding sequence is TGCCCAAGCAGCTCACAGGGTTCGCAGCCCCAGCATTTT. This gives the protein CPSSSQGSQPQHF.

This clonotype was seen repeatedly, ten times or more. The chain recombines TRBV5-1 with TRBJ2-7; maybe TRBD1 (8 bases). Germline lookup yields CDR1 SGHRS and CDR2 YFSETQ. The V end was cut by 1 base, the J end by 2 bases, with 16 bases between. The CDR3 is 16 amino acids. The CDR3 sequence: CASSLRTTGGAYEQYF. The CDR3 bases are TGCGCCAGCAGCTTGAGGACCACAGGGGGGGCCTACGAGCAGTACTTC.

This clonotype has a handful of counts. The junction departs from the called germline gene at one end, perhaps through a read error. CDR3: CASRGQISYNGQFF. Here the CDR3 DNA reads TGTGCCAGCAGGGGACAGATCTCCTACAATGGGCAGTTCTTC. The J gene is TRBJ2-1, the V gene TRBV28; 7 nucleotides agree with TRBD1. The CDR3 runs 14 residues. Per the germline V gene, CDR1 is MDHEN and CDR2 is SYDVKM.

Of note for this clonotype: The junction shows a germline mismatch at one end, possibly a read error. This chain connects TRBV11-2 to TRBJ2-3, with 8 bases that match TRBD2. This CDR3 contains 17 residues. The germline CDR1 and CDR2 sequences are SGHAT and FQNNGV. The CDR3 here is CVSSPGRGTGGADAQYF. The CDR3 coding sequence is TGTGTCAGCAGCCCGGGACGGGGGACGGGAGGGGCAGATGCGCAGTATTTT.

On this clonotype: A read error may explain this, as a much larger clone is one base away. This rearrangement joins TRBV10-3 to TRBJ2-2, with 11 bases aligning to TRBD1. CDR1 and CDR2 (germline): ENHRY, SYGVKD. The CDR3 is 16 residues long. Unmatched junction bases numbered 5, after V lost 8 bases and J lost 0 bases. The CDR3 sequence: CAIGKGQGANTGELFF. CDR3 in DNA: TGTGCCATCGGTAAGGGACAGGGGGCGAACACCGGGGAGCTGTTTTTT.

The sample holds many counts of this clonotype. This chain uses TRBV29-1 with TRBJ2-1; 9 positions agree with TRBD1. The length of the CDR3 is 14 residues. Germline V lookup: CDR1 SQVTM, CDR2 ANQGSEA. Trimming took 7 bases from V and 5 from J; bases not matched to a gene: 9. The CDR3 loop reads CSGTGTGLNNEQFF. Written as DNA, the CDR3 is TGCAGCGGAACCGGGACAGGGCTAAACAATGAGCAGTTCTTC.

A remark on this clonotype: One end of the junction is discordant with germline, which a read error may explain. The chain is built from TRBV6-2 or TRBV6-3 and TRBJ2-2; TRBD2 matches 11 bases. Per germline, CDR1 MNHEY and CDR2 SVGEGT. The CDR3 totals 16 residues. CDR3 protein: CASSYPSGRSKRELFF. The CDR3 DNA reads TGTGCCAGCAGTTATCCTAGCGGGAGGTCCAAGAGGGAGTTGTTTTTT.

Worth noting for this clonotype: An end of the junction does not agree with germline; a read error may underlie this. The chain employs TRBV11-1 and TRBJ2-4; maybe TRBD2 (5 bases). This CDR3 contains 18 residues. CDR1 is SGHAT and CDR2 is FQDESV in the germline V gene (reference sequence). Here the CDR3 DNA reads TGTGTCAGCAGCTTAGCCTTAGCAGCCGCTCTAGCCAAAAACATCCAGTACTTC. Protein sequence: CVSSLALAAALAKNIQYF.

To note about this clonotype: An end of the junction does not agree with germline; a read error may underlie this. The rearrangement joins TRBV10-3 to TRBJ2-7; tentatively, D is TRBD1 (5 bases). The CDR3 has 16 amino acids. Germline CDR1 is ENHRY and CDR2 is SYGVKD. The CDR3 reads CAFSDYSVTASYEQYF. CDR3 nucleotide sequence: TGTGCCTTCAGTGATTATTCCGTGACAGCCTCCTACGAGCAGTACTTC.

In regard to this clonotype: Mismatch with germline at one junction end may stem from a read error. The chain joins TRBV11-3 to TRBJ2-7, with TRBD1 matching over 8 bases. This CDR3 region has 14 residues. Per germline, CDR1 SGHNT and CDR2 YENEEA. CDR3 in amino acids: CASSLAGGTGELCF. CDR3 DNA sequence: TGTGCCAGCAGCTTAGCAGGGGGCACCGGGGAGCTGTGCTTC. The whole variable domain, remainder taken from reference TRBV11-3 and TRBJ2-7, is EAGVVQSPRYKIIEKKQPVAFWCNPISGHNTLYWYLQNLGQGPELLIRYENEEAVDDSQLPKDRFSAERLKGVDSTLKIQPAELGDSAVYLCASSLAGGTGELCFGPGTRLTVT.

This sequence joins TRBV18 and TRBJ2-3; D might be TRBD2 (5 bases). This CDR3 has 11 residues. In germline, CDR1 is KGHSH, CDR2 LQKENI. The V end lost 9 bases, the J end lost 5 bases, and 9 bases lay between the germline ends. CDR3 protein: CASSVGDTQYF. CDR3 nucleotide sequence: TGTGCCAGTAGCGTGGGAGATACGCAGTATTTT.

The V gene is TRBV5-1, the J gene TRBJ1-1; D is possibly TRBD1 (5 bases). Germline values: CDR1 SGHRS, CDR2 YFSETQ. V lost 0 bases to trimming and J lost 13 bases, with 22 bases between them. This CDR3 comprises 15 residues. CDR3 sequence (DNA): TGCGCCAGCAGCTTGGAAGGGACGGGGGTAACTGGAGTTTTCTTT. It codes for CASSLEGTGVTGVFF.

V and J are TRBV7-8 and TRBJ1-5, with D unresolved. This CDR3 contains 14 residues. Trimming stripped 0 bases from V and 3 bases from J, with 6 bases between. In germline, CDR1 is SGHVS, CDR2 FQNEAQ. The DNA of the CDR3 is TGTGCCAGCAGCTTAGCAATGACCAATCAGCCCCAGCATTTT. This codes for CASSLAMTNQPQHF.

Concerning this clonotype: A much larger clone is a single base away; this may be a read error. The chain employs TRBV30 and TRBJ1-2; the D gene is possibly TRBD1 (6 bases). Germline V CDR1 and CDR2: GTSNPN, SVGIG (reference sequence). This CDR3 region has 13 residues. In DNA form, the CDR3 reads TGTGCCTCGAGGACAGTGGCTGCCTATGGCTACATCTTC. The encoded protein is CASRTVAAYGYIF.

CDR3 loop: CASSEDWGTGSDTQYF. CDR3 nucleotide sequence: TGTGCCAGCAGTGAAGATTGGGGGACAGGGTCAGATACGCAGTATTTT. The J gene is TRBJ2-3, the V gene TRBV25-1; the match to TRBD1 covers 9 bases. The CDR3 sequence is 16 residues long. Losses at the gene ends were 2 bases for V and 4 bases for J; bases not matched to a gene: 7. Per germline, CDR1 MGHDK and CDR2 SYGVNS.

On this clonotype: One junction end disagrees with the germline gene, perhaps due to a read error. The V call is TRBV11-3, the J call TRBJ2-1, with D maybe TRBD2 (5 bases). CDR1 SGHNT and CDR2 YENEEA come from the germline V gene. The CDR3 contains 15 residues. The CDR3 DNA sequence: TGTGCCAGCAACCCTCGGGGTAGTGGGAACAATGAGCAGTCCTTC. Translation: CASNPRGSGNNEQSF. Full variable domain (rest looked up from reference TRBV11-3 and TRBJ2-1): EAGVVQSPRYKIIEKKQPVAFWCNPISGHNTLYWYLQNLGQGPELLIRYENEEAVDDSQLPKDRFSAERLKGVDSTLKIQPAELGDSAVYLCASNPRGSGNNEQSFGPGTRLTVL.

Comment on this clonotype: The junction departs from germline at one end; a sequencing error may be responsible. The chain couples TRBV11-2 to TRBJ2-1; D call uncertain. This CDR3 spans 14 amino acids. Germline CDR1 and CDR2: SGHAT and FQNNGV. CDR3 region: CASTLIPTGNELFF. The DNA for the CDR3 is TGTGCCAGCACCCTGATCCCCACCGGCAATGAGCTGTTCTTC.

The chain links TRBV18 to TRBJ2-2; TRBD1 is a possible D gene (6 bases). CDR1 is KGHSH, CDR2 LQKENI, per germline. V lost 3 bases and J lost 7, with 15 bases in between. This CDR3 region has 15 residues. The CDR3 bases are TGTGCCAGCTCACCGCAAACACAGGGACACGGGGAGCTGTTTTTT. It translates to CASSPQTQGHGELFF. The whole variable domain, remainder taken from reference TRBV18 and TRBJ2-2, is NAGVMQNPRHLVRRRGQEARLRCSPMKGHSHVYWYRQLPEEGLKFMVYLQKENIIDESGMPKERFSAEFPKEGPSILRIQQVVRGDSAAYFCASSPQTQGHGELFFGEGSRLTVL.

For this clonotype: One junction end disagrees with the germline gene, perhaps due to a read error. This chain uses TRBV6-5 with TRBJ2-2; D might be TRBD1 or TRBD2, each matching 5 bases. There are 13 residues in the CDR3. Germline V CDR1 and CDR2: MNHEY, SVGAGI. CDR3 in DNA: TGTGCCAGCAGTTACGACCCCACCAGGGAGTTGTTTTTT. It yields the protein CASSYDPTRELFF.